The 27 T cell receptor beta chains reported below all come from one sample, sequenced in a study of molecular identifiers for immune sequencing clone quantification. TCRdb reprocessed the PCR reads with MiXCR, giving one entry per CDR3 protein. The sample lists about 320,000 distinct CDR3 sequences; about a fifth were seen once. The sample taken for sequencing was naive CD8+ T cells from blood, with Jurkat cell RNA spiked in. As for subset: FACS-sorted CD8+CD4-CCR7+CD45RA+ naive T cells. These receptors were taken from a human donor in good health. Some libraries in this study had Jurkat cell RNA spiked in.

This clonotype was counted at least ten times. V gene TRBV30 combines with J gene TRBJ2-1; no clear D gene. Trimming removed 1 base from V and 7 bases from J, with 11 bases in between. The CDR3 length is 13 residues. The germline V gene has CDR1 GTSNPN and CDR2 SVGIG (reference sequence). The DNA of the CDR3 is TGTGCCTGGAGTGCAGCCTCGGCGAATGAGCAGTTCTTC. Translating gives CAWSAASANEQFF. The entire variable domain, with the rest obtained from reference TRBV30 and TRBJ2-1, is as follows: SQTIHQWPATLVQPVGSPLSLECTVEGTSNPNLYWYRQAAGRGLQLLFYSVGIGQISSEVPQNLSASRPQDRQFILSSKKLLLSDSGFYLCAWSAASANEQFFGPGTRLTVL.

The table lists this clonotype with many counts. The J gene is TRBJ2-2, the V gene TRBV29-1; D possibly uses TRBD1 or TRBD2 (6 bases each). The CDR3 is 14 residues long. Germline V gene data show CDR1 as SQVTM and CDR2 as ANQGSEA. Trimming cost V 4 bases and J 2 bases, with 11 bases left between them. The CDR3 sequence is CSVGGTLNTGELFF. Here the CDR3 DNA reads TGCAGCGTTGGCGGGACACTTAACACCGGGGAGCTGTTTTTT.

This clonotype was observed a handful of times. The chain recombines TRBV19 with TRBJ2-7; possibly TRBD2 for D (5 bases). CDR3 length: 14 amino acids. Trimming removed 8 bases from V and 3 bases from J, with 17 bases in between. Germline CDR1 is LNHDA and CDR2 is SQIVND (reference sequence). The CDR3 nucleotides read TGTGCCAGTCGGGATCTGACGCTCGACTACGAGCAGTACTTC. Its translation: CASRDLTLDYEQYF.

The rearrangement joins TRBV6-5 to TRBJ2-5; 11 bases fit TRBD2. The V gene end was trimmed by 5 bases and the J gene end by 2 bases; junction bases not matched to a gene: 4. This CDR3 is built from 15 residues. Germline CDR1 MNHEY, CDR2 SVGAGI. The chain's CDR3 is CASSVLAGEQETQYF. CDR3 coding DNA: TGTGCCAGCAGTGTACTAGCGGGGGAGCAAGAGACCCAGTACTTC.

Only a few counts were recorded for this clonotype. CDR3 in DNA: TGCAGTGCTAGAGATTTTGGGGGCGTCTATGGCTACACCTTC. This encodes CSARDFGGVYGYTF. The chain joins TRBV20-1 to TRBJ1-2; D possibly corresponds to TRBD1 (6 bases). The V gene's germline CDR1 is DFQATT and CDR2 SNEGSKA (reference sequence). V shed 0 bases and J shed 4 bases, with 12 bases lying between them. The CDR3 is 14 amino acids.

In regard to this clonotype: Given a much more abundant clone one base away, this may be a read error. This sequence joins TRBV29-1 and TRBJ1-2, with D maybe TRBD1 (6 bases). The CDR3 loop spans 15 amino acids. CDR1 and CDR2 (germline): SQVTM, ANQGSEA. Trimming pared 5 bases from V and 1 base from J, leaving 17 bases between. The CDR3 loop reads CSVRGAVVFNYGYTF. In nucleotides, the CDR3 is TGCAGCGTTCGGGGGGCAGTGGTGTTTAACTATGGCTACACCTTC.

Of note for this clonotype: Just one base apart from a much larger clone, this may be a read error. In DNA form, the CDR3 reads TGTGCCAGCAGTGACGGGACAGGGCTAAATCAGCCCCGGCATTTT. It yields the protein CASSDGTGLNQPRHF. The rearrangement joins TRBV12-3 or TRBV12-4 to TRBJ1-5; TRBD1 matches 9 bases. This CDR3 has 15 residues.

This clonotype was seen repeatedly, ten times or more. The chain employs TRBV13 and TRBJ1-2; D might be TRBD1 (5 bases). CDR1 is PRHDT, CDR2 FYEKMQ, per germline (reference sequence). The germline V and J ends were trimmed by 5 bases and 5 bases, with 18 bases remaining between them. This CDR3 region has 15 residues. The chain's CDR3 is CASSGGDLPFYGYTF. DNA for the CDR3: TGTGCCAGCAGCGGGGGGGACCTCCCCTTTTATGGCTACACCTTC.

With regard to this clonotype: This could be a read error, since a much larger clone is one nucleotide away. This chain links TRBV9 with TRBJ2-2; no clear D. Germline-derived CDR1 and CDR2 are SGDLS and YYNGEE. The CDR3 spans 16 residues. The DNA of the CDR3 is TGTGTCAGCAGCGTAGATGGGCAGGAGAACACCGGGGAGCTGTTTTTT. It encodes CVSSVDGQENTGELFF.

This clonotype was observed a few times. J is TRBJ2-3 and V is TRBV7-9, with 8 bases identical to TRBD1. The CDR3 spans 16 residues. V trimming: 5 bases; J trimming: 4 bases; junction bases outside the gene matches: 11. Per the germline V gene, CDR1 is SEHNR and CDR2 is FQNEAQ (reference sequence). The CDR3 spells CASSHPQQGAADTQYF. CDR3 DNA sequence: TGTGCCAGCAGCCACCCCCAGCAGGGGGCCGCAGATACGCAGTATTTT.

With regard to this clonotype: One base away lies a much larger clone, so this may be a sequencing read error. As the CDR3 is not closed by the conserved phenylalanine or tryptophan, this likely results from a read error. The J gene is TRBJ2-7, the V gene TRBV20-1; D is perhaps TRBD2 (5 bases). CDR1 and CDR2 (germline): DFQATT, SNEGSKA (reference sequence). With 6 bases removed from V and 0 bases from J, the gap between germline ends came to 12 bases. This CDR3 has 13 residues. CDR3: CSARDPLSYEQYL. The CDR3 region has the DNA TGCAGTGCGAGGGATCCGCTCTCCTACGAGCAGTACCTC.

As for this clonotype: This sequence may be a read error, since a much larger clone differs from it by one base. This chain uses TRBV14 with TRBJ2-5; perhaps TRBD1 as D (5 bases). Looked up from germline, CDR1 is SGHDN and CDR2 is FVKESK. CDR3 length: 19 residues. CDR3 coding DNA: TGTGCCAGCGGCCAACAGCAAAGTGGACGGACGACAGTCTGGGAGACCCAGTACTTC. Its protein product is CASGQQQSGRTTVWETQYF.

This clonotype was seen only a few times. The J gene is TRBJ2-3, the V gene TRBV4-1; 9 bases fit TRBD2. Germline V gene data show CDR1 as MGHRA and CDR2 as YSYEKL. The CDR3 contains 16 residues. With 1 base clipped from V and 7 bases from J, the junction kept 9 bases outside the gene matches. This CDR3 reads CASSQVPAGGSYTQYF. CDR3 sequence (DNA): TGCGCCAGCAGCCAAGTCCCAGCGGGGGGTTCATATACGCAGTATTTT.

This clonotype appeared many times. This chain links TRBV28 with TRBJ2-3; 9 nucleotides line up with TRBD1. The CDR3 is 16 residues long. Germline lookup yields CDR1 MDHEN and CDR2 SYDVKM. With V trimmed by 6 bases and J by 4 bases, 11 bases remained unmatched. The CDR3 sequence is CASSLNRDRVSDTQYF. The CDR3 nucleotides read TGTGCCAGCAGCCTAAACCGGGACAGGGTTTCAGATACGCAGTATTTT.

Comment on this clonotype: A much larger clone differs from this one at a single base, so this may be a read error. The CDR3 nucleotides read TGTGCCAGCAGTCACGAATCAGGGAAATCAGAGACCCAGTACTTC. This translates into CASSHESGKSETQYF. The chain recombines TRBV6-6 with TRBJ2-5; possibly TRBD1 for D (5 bases). The V gene's germline CDR1 is MNHNY and CDR2 SVGAGI (reference sequence). The CDR3 is 15 residues long. Trimming took off 5 bases at V and 4 bases at J, with 17 bases between the two ends.

This clonotype was recorded many times. CDR3 sequence: CASSLGTVAITDTQYF. CDR3 coding DNA: TGTGCCAGCAGCTTAGGGACGGTTGCTATCACAGATACGCAGTATTTT. The rearrangement links TRBV7-2 to TRBJ2-3; no reliable D call. This CDR3 has 16 residues. The ends were cut back, 1 base at V and 2 bases at J, with 13 bases in the middle. Germline assignment: CDR1 SGHTA and CDR2 FQGNSA.

This clonotype showed up many times. The rearrangement links TRBV9 to TRBJ1-1; D is undetermined. This CDR3 region has 14 residues. Trimming took 0 bases from V and 3 from J, leaving 9 bases between them. The V gene's germline CDR1 is SGDLS and CDR2 YYNGEE. For the CDR3, the DNA is TGTGCCAGCAGCGTAGAACTGGCCGACACTGAAGCTTTCTTT. It encodes CASSVELADTEAFF.

This clonotype was recorded at least ten times. This chain links TRBV7-7 with TRBJ2-3, with D possibly being TRBD2 (6 bases). The CDR3 has 14 amino acids. Trimming removed 4 bases from V and 1 base from J, with 9 bases in between. Germline loops: CDR1 SSHAT, CDR2 FNYEAQ (reference sequence). CDR3 sequence: CASSWGDGTDTQYF. The CDR3 coding sequence is TGTGCCAGCAGCTGGGGGGATGGCACAGATACGCAGTATTTT.

This clonotype was found many times. The CDR3 here is CASSIGTLTPQHF. DNA for the CDR3: TGTGCCAGTAGTATAGGGACTTTGACGCCCCAGCATTTT. The gene calls are TRBV19 and TRBJ1-5; the D is unclear. V lost 1 base to trimming and J lost 9 bases, with 10 bases between them. Germline V CDR1 and CDR2: LNHDA, SQIVND (reference sequence). This CDR3 is built from 13 residues.

About this clonotype: Compared with germline, one end of the junction differs, possibly owing to a read error. The CDR3 DNA reads TGCGCCAGCAGCCAAGGACTAGCGGGAGTATACGGGCAGTACTTC. This gives the protein CASSQGLAGVYGQYF. The V call is TRBV4-3, the J call TRBJ2-7, with 12 bases that match TRBD2. CDR1 and CDR2 (germline): LGHNA, YSLEER. There are 15 residues in the CDR3.

This clonotype was counted at least ten times. This chain uses TRBV29-1 with TRBJ2-3, with D possibly matching TRBD2 (6 bases). Germline CDR1 reads SQVTM; CDR2 reads ANQGSEA. There are 15 residues in the CDR3. Trimming removed 4 bases from V and 0 bases from J, with 14 bases in between. CDR3 coding DNA: TGCAGCGTTGTTCTAGCGTACCTTAGCACAGATACGCAGTATTTT. Amino acid sequence: CSVVLAYLSTDTQYF.

This clonotype was counted a few times. This could be a read error, since a much larger clone is one nucleotide away. Since the CDR3 does not end with the conserved phenylalanine or tryptophan, this likely comes from a read error. V gene TRBV6-2 or TRBV6-3 combines with J gene TRBJ2-3, with D maybe TRBD2 (6 bases). Trimming cost V 5 bases and J 3 bases, with 12 bases left between them. Germline V gene sequence: CDR1 MNHEY, CDR2 SVGEGT. The CDR3 is 14 residues long. For the CDR3, the DNA is TGTGCCAGCAGTGACGAGGAGGGGACAGATACGCAGTATTCT. Protein product: CASSDEEGTDTQYS.

This clonotype was observed a single time. One base away lies a much larger clone, so this may be a sequencing read error. V usage is TRBV28 and J usage is TRBJ2-7; D perhaps matches TRBD2 (5 bases). Germline loops: CDR1 MDHEN, CDR2 SYDVKM. The CDR3 spans 15 residues. V lost 5 bases and J lost 5, with 19 bases in between. In nucleotides, the CDR3 is TGTGCCAGCAGTCCCCGTTCGTTAGTGGGAGACGAGCAGTACTTC. This sequence encodes CASSPRSLVGDEQYF.

This clonotype was counted only a few times. The chain recombines TRBV4-3 with TRBJ2-1, with 8 bases that match TRBD1. J lost 12 bases, V lost 0 bases, and 4 bases had no gene match. Germline V gives CDR1 LGHNA, CDR2 YSLEER. The CDR3 spans 13 residues. CDR3 in amino acids: CASSQDTGGWQFF. The CDR3, as DNA: TGCGCCAGCAGCCAAGATACAGGGGGTTGGCAGTTCTTC.

This clonotype was seen ten or more times. The V gene is TRBV19, the J gene TRBJ2-5, with 8 bases that match TRBD2. V was pared by 4 bases and J by 5 bases, with 9 bases of the junction left unmatched. Germline CDR1 and CDR2: LNHDA and SQIVND (reference sequence). CDR3 length: 15 amino acids. CDR3 amino acids: CASSSWTSNDETQYF. The CDR3 region has the DNA TGTGCCAGTAGTAGCTGGACTAGCAATGACGAGACCCAGTACTTC.

In the case of this clonotype: A clone one base away is much larger, so this may be a read error. V is TRBV5-6 and J is TRBJ2-1; no definite D call. This CDR3 spans 15 amino acids. CDR1 and CDR2 (germline): SGHDT, YYEEEE. The V and J ends lost 0 bases and 6 bases respectively, with 13 bases between them. CDR3: CASSLGGLVGNEQFF. The CDR3 nucleotides are TGTGCCAGCAGCTTGGGTGGCCTAGTGGGCAATGAGCAGTTCTTC.

This clonotype was counted many times. This chain uses TRBV28 with TRBJ2-5, with a weak D call TRBD2 (6 bases). Trimming cost V 6 bases and J 4 bases, with 21 bases left between them. CDR1 MDHEN and CDR2 SYDVKM come from the germline V gene. The CDR3 runs to 16 residues. CDR3 nucleotides: TGTGCCAGCAGCCGCCCGACAGAGCGGGCAAGAGAGACCCAGTACTTC. Protein product: CASSRPTERARETQYF.